This entry lists 6 T cell receptor beta chains sequenced from one sample in a study of TIL therapy for anti-PD-1-resistant metastatic lung cancer. Time point in this sample: pre-treatment sample, taken before nivolumab and TIL therapy. The tumor samples were excised metastases, mostly pleural nodules or supraclavicular lymph nodes. The libraries were made with immunoSEQ v3. Clones were read by immunoSEQ multiplex PCR, and TCRdb kept only the in-frame ones, dropping some. The sample holds over 20,000 clones, approximately 72% seen once. This specimen was tumor tissue, taken at baseline. These receptors were taken from a person aged 30 to 80 with non-small cell lung cancer.

The rearrangement links TRBV5-3 to TRBJ2-7, with 11 bases that match TRBD2. TRBV5-3 is an open reading frame, and its role is uncertain. The CDR3 length is 19 residues. Trimming at V came to 3 bases and at J to 3 bases, leaving 17 bases not matched to a gene. The CDR3 here is CARSSSGLAATEEIYEQYF. As DNA, the CDR3 is TGTGCCAGAAGCTCGTCGGGACTAGCGGCGACGGAGGAAATCTACGAGCAGTACTTC.

J is TRBJ1-1 and V is TRBV6-1; tentative D call: TRBD1 (5 bases). In germline, CDR1 is MNHNS, CDR2 SASEGT. Trimming stripped 2 bases from V and 0 bases from J, with 10 bases between. CDR3 length: 15 amino acids. In DNA form, the CDR3 reads TGTGCCAGCAGTGAATTTCAGGGTTTGAACACTGAAGCTTTCTTT. This gives the protein CASSEFQGLNTEAFF.

This rearrangement joins TRBV4-1 to TRBJ1-2, with 12 bases aligning to TRBD1. The CDR3 spans 19 residues. Trimming at V came to 0 bases and at J to 7 bases, leaving 15 bases not matched to a gene. The germline CDR1 and CDR2 sequences are MGHRA and YSYEKL. Here the CDR3 reads CASSQEFGREGTGGLGYTF. The CDR3 DNA reads TGCGCCAGCAGCCAAGAATTTGGTCGGGAAGGGACAGGGGGCCTTGGCTACACCTTC.

This rearrangement joins TRBV4-3 to TRBJ2-5; 12 bases map to TRBD2. V was pared by 0 bases and J by 5 bases, with 4 bases of the junction left unmatched. Germline V lookup: CDR1 LGHNA, CDR2 YSLEER. This CDR3 is built from 16 residues. CDR3 in amino acids: CASSQEPSGGAETQYF. The CDR3 bases are TGCGCCAGCAGCCAAGAACCTAGCGGGGGGGCGGAGACCCAGTACTTC.

The rearrangement links TRBV5-1 to TRBJ2-2, with D maybe TRBD1 (6 bases). The CDR3 consists of 19 residues. Germline CDR1 reads SGHRS; CDR2 reads YFSETQ. V lost 1 base to trimming and J lost 4 bases, with 23 bases between them. CDR3 sequence (DNA): TGCGCCAGCAGCTTGCCCCCCCCGGGCCGGGGACAACTCACCGGGGAGCTGTTTTTT. This gives the protein CASSLPPPGRGQLTGELFF.

The rearrangement uses TRBV11-3 and TRBJ2-7; D call uncertain. Trimming stripped 5 bases from V and 0 bases from J, with 2 bases between. Looked up from germline, CDR1 is SGHNT and CDR2 is YENEEA. The length of the CDR3 is 11 residues. CDR3 amino acids: CASSRSYEQYF. CDR3 in DNA: TGTGCCAGCAGCCGCTCCTACGAGCAGTACTTC. The whole variable domain, filled in from reference TRBV11-3 and TRBJ2-7, reads EAGVVQSPRYKIIEKKQPVAFWCNPISGHNTLYWYLQNLGQGPELLIRYENEEAVDDSQLPKDRFSAERLKGVDSTLKIQPAELGDSAVYLCASSRSYEQYFGPGTRLTVT.